The subject of this entry is one T cell receptor (beta chain). The sample comes from a study of cytomegalovirus exposure and HLA in healthy donors. With 8 bases removed from V and 3 bases from J, the gap between germline ends came to 10 bases. The CDR3 consists of 13 residues. Germline-derived CDR1 and CDR2 are MDHEN and SYDVKM. Libraries were prepared by immunoSEQ multiplex PCR; TCRdb keeps only in-frame clonotypes and omits some of them. The sample gives roughly 56,000 clones, roughly nine tenths of which show up once; more than 0.95% is in the top ten. Sequencing was carried out using PBMCs. The receptor was derived from a man aged 18 to 29 in good health and CMV-seronegative. This chain uses TRBV28 with TRBJ1-4; D is uncertain. CDR3 DNA sequence: TGTGCCAGCTGCGAGTCGCCTAATGAAAAACTGTTTTTT. Residues: CASCESPNEKLFF.